The sequence of this T cell receptor beta chain was determined in a study of T cell repertoires in cytomegalovirus infection. Study overall: A matching HLA type, together with CMV infection, was signaled by public TCR beta signatures.

Study conclusions and caveats: The response measured ex vivo was dominated by TCR beta clonotypes (HLA-C-restricted and CMV-specific). Of the TCR beta families, the public ones yielded a cumulative frequency that identified carriers of CMV plus the relevant HLA.

TCRdb analysed the reads with MiXCR anew, one entry per CDR3 protein. Of fewer than 550,000 distinct CDR3 sequences in the sample, approximately 15% are singletons; the top ten hold 20% to 30%. Turning to this clonotype: Antigen specificity is unknown.

CDR3 length: 10 amino acids. Trimming pared 5 bases from V and 5 bases from J, leaving 6 bases between. Germline V CDR1 and CDR2: SQVTM, ANQGSEA. This TCR was sampled from a human donor in good health (CMV status not recorded). Some clones in this sample may be carry-over from other donors' samples. The chain couples TRBV29-1 to TRBJ2-5; no firm D call. Sequences were obtained from CD8+ T cells from PBMCs. CDR3 nucleotides: TGCAGCGTTACTGTCGAGACCCAGTACTTC. Its protein product is CSVTVETQYF.